Listed here are 6 T cell receptor beta chains from one sample, sequenced in a study of blood T cells in healthy people across ages. Primed by a sample-barcoded 5' primer and a J-beta primer mix, a second PCR proceeded for 7 to 11 cycles. MiXCR, run by TCRdb on the 5' RACE reads, gives a single entry per CDR3 protein. The repertoire consists of about 580,000 distinct CDR3 sequences, with around half occurring once and the leading ten covering 20% to 25%. Sequenced input: blood. These receptors were taken from a man older than 75 in good health.

In its sample, this clonotype was seen many times. CDR3 bases: TGTGCCAGCAGTTACTCGCCAGGGGGCGGTTATAATTCACCCCTCCACTTT. It codes for CASSYSPGGGYNSPLHF. The V call is TRBV6-6, the J call TRBJ1-6; TRBD1 matches 8 bases. J lost 4 bases, V lost 0 bases, and 5 bases had no gene match. CDR3 size: 17 residues. The germline CDR1 and CDR2 sequences are MNHNY and SVGAGI (reference sequence).

This chain links TRBV3-1 with TRBJ1-5, with a weak D call TRBD1 (5 bases). The V gene lost 1 base and the J gene lost 6 bases, with 13 bases spanning the gap. From germline, CDR1 is LGHDT and CDR2 YNNKEL (reference sequence). The CDR3 consists of 15 residues. The DNA for the CDR3 is TGTGCCAGCAGCCAAGGGTTAGGGGCAGGTCAGCCCCAGCATTTT. Protein product: CASSQGLGAGQPQHF. Based on the CDR3 plus reference TRBV3-1 and TRBJ1-5, the full variable domain is DTAVSQTPKYLVTQMGNDKSIKCEQNLGHDTMYWYKQDSKKFLKIMFSYNNKELIINETVPNRFSPKSPDKAHLNLHINSLELGDSAVYFCASSQGLGAGQPQHFGDGTRLSIL.

V gene TRBV2 combines with J gene TRBJ1-2, with 9 bases lining up with TRBD1. This CDR3 has 14 amino acids. Germline CDR1 and CDR2: SNHLY and FYNNEI. J was trimmed by 5 bases and V by 4 bases; bases with no gene match: 5. The CDR3 protein is CASSATGGRYGYTF. CDR3 coding DNA: TGTGCCAGCAGTGCGACAGGGGGTCGATATGGCTACACCTTC.

A remark on this clonotype: The junction differs from germline at one of its ends, possibly a read error. This chain uses TRBV7-3 with TRBJ2-5; D tentatively reads TRBD1 or TRBD2 (6 bases each). The CDR3 runs to 15 residues. The germline gives CDR1 SGHTA, CDR2 FQGTGA. CDR3 bases: TGTACCAGCAGCCCCAATCCCGGGGGCCGAGAGACCCAGTACTTC. Amino acids: CTSSPNPGGRETQYF.

For this clonotype: The final CDR3 position lacks the conserved phenylalanine or tryptophan, pointing to a likely read error. This chain links TRBV7-2 with TRBJ2-1; D ambiguous. Germline CDR1 is SGHTA and CDR2 is FQGNSA. V was pared by 1 base and J by 6 bases, with 7 bases between. This CDR3 region has 13 residues. This CDR3 reads CASSLVLLNEQFS. CDR3 nucleotides: TGTGCCAGCAGCTTAGTGCTGCTCAATGAGCAGTTCTCC.

In its sample, this clonotype was seen a few times. The rearrangement uses TRBV9 and TRBJ2-1; D not resolved. Germline assignment: CDR1 SGDLS and CDR2 YYNGEE. The CDR3 contains 15 residues. The ends were cut back, 0 bases at V and 2 bases at J, with 9 bases in the middle. The CDR3 region is CASSVGGSTYNEQFF. In DNA form, the CDR3 reads TGTGCCAGCAGCGTAGGGGGTTCGACCTACAATGAGCAGTTCTTC. Combining the CDR3 with reference TRBV9 and TRBJ2-1 gives the whole variable domain DSGVTQTPKHLITATGQRVTLRCSPRSGDLSVYWYQQSLDQGLQFLIQYYNGEERAKGNILERFSAQQFPDLHSELNLSSLELGDSALYFCASSVGGSTYNEQFFGPGTRLTVL.